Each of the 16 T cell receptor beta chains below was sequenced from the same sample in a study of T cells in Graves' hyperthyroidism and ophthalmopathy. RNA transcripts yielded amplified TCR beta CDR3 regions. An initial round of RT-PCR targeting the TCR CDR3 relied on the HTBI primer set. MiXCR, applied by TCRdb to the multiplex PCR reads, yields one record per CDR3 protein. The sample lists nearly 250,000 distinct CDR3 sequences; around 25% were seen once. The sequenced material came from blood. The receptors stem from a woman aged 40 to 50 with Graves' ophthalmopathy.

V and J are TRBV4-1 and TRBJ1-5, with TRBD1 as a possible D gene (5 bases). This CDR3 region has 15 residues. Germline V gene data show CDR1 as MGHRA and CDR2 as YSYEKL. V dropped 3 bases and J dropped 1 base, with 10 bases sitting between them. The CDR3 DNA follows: TGCGCCAGCAGCCAGGATGACAGAAGCAATCAGCCCCAGCATTTT. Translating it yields CASSQDDRSNQPQHF.

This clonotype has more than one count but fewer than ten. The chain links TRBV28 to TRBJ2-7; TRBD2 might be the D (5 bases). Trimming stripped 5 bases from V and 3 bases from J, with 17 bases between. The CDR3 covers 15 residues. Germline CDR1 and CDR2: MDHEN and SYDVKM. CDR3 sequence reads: CASSTPRGLDYEQYF. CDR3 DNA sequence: TGTGCCAGCAGTACCCCACGAGGGTTGGACTACGAGCAGTACTTC.

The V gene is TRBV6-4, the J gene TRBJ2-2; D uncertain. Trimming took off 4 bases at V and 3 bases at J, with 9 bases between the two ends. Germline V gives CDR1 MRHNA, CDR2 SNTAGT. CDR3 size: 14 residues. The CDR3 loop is CASSVDGHTGELFF. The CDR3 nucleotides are TGTGCCAGCAGTGTAGACGGGCACACCGGGGAGCTGTTTTTT.

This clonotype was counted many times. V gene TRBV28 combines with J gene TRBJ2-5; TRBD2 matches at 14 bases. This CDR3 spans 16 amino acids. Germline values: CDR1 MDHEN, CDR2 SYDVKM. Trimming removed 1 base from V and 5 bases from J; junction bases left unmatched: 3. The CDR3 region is CASSLFGTSGSETQYF. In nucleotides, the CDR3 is TGTGCCAGCAGTTTATTTGGGACTAGCGGGAGTGAGACCCAGTACTTC.

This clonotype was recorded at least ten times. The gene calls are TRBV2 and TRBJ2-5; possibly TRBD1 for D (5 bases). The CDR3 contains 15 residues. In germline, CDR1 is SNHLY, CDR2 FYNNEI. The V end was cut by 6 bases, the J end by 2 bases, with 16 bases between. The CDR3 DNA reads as TGTGCCAGCAGCGTTGATAGGGGCTTTCAAGAGACCCAGTACTTC. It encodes CASSVDRGFQETQYF.

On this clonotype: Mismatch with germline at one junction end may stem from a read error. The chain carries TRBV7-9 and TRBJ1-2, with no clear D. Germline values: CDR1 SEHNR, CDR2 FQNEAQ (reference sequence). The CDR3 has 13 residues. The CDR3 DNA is TGTGCCAGCAGCTATGATCCTAACTATGGCTACAGCTTC. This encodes CASSYDPNYGYSF.

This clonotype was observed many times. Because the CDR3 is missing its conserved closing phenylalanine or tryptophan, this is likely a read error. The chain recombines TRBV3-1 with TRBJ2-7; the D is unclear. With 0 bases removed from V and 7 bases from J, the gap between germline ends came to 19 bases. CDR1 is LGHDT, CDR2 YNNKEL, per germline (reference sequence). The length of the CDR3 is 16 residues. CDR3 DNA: TGTGCCAGCAGCCAAGATTGGACGGGTTTGGGTGGAGAGCAGTACTCC. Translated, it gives CASSQDWTGLGGEQYS.

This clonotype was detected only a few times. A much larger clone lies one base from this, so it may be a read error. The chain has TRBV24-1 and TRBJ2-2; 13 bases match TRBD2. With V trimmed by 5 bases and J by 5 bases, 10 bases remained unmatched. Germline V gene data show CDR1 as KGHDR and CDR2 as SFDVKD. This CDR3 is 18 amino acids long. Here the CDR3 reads CATSVRGLAGVRTGELFF. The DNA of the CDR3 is TGTGCCACCAGTGTCCGTGGACTAGCGGGAGTGAGGACCGGGGAGCTGTTTTTT.

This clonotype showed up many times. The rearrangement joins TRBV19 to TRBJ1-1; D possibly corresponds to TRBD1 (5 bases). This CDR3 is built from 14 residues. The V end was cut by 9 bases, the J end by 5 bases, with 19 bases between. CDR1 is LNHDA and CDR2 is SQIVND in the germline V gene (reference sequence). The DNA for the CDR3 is TGTGCCAGCGCACTTCGAGGGGAAGGGACTGAAGCTTTCTTT. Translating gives CASALRGEGTEAFF.

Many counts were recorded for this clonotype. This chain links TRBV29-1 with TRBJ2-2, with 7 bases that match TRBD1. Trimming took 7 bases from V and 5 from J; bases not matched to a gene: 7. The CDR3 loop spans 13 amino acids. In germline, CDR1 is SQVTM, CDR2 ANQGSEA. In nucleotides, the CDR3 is TGCAGCGGGAAGGGGGCCAGAACCGGGGAGCTGTTTTTT. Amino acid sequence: CSGKGARTGELFF.

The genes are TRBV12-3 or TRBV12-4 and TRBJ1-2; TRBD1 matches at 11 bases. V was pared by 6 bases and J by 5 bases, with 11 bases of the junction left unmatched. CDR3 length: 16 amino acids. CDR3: CASSRGQGARVYGYTF. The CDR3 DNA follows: TGTGCCAGCAGCCGTGGACAGGGGGCGCGGGTGTATGGCTACACCTTC.

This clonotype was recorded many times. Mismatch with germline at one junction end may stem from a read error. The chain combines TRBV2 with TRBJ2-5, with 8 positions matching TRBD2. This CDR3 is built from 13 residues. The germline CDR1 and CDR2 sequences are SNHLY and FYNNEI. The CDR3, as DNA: TGTGCCAGCAGGGAAGCGGGAGAAGAGACCCAGTACTTC. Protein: CASREAGEETQYF.

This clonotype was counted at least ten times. Here the CDR3 reads CASSIMGGPQHF. As DNA, the CDR3 is TGTGCCAGCAGCATAATGGGGGGGCCCCAGCATTTT. V usage is TRBV28 and J usage is TRBJ1-5; the D gene is possibly TRBD1 (5 bases). Trimming took off 6 bases at V and 9 bases at J, with 12 bases between the two ends. The CDR3 is 12 residues long. From germline, CDR1 is MDHEN and CDR2 SYDVKM.

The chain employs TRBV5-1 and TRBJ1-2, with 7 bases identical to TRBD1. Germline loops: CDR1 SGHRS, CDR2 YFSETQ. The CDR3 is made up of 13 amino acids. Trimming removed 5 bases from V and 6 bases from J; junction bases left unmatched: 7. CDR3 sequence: CASRRAQGDGYTF. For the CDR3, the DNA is TGCGCCAGCAGGCGGGCCCAGGGGGATGGCTACACCTTC.

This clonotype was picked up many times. The CDR3 coding sequence is TGTGCCAGCAGCTCACTAGGAACCTACGAGCAGTACTTC. Protein product: CASSSLGTYEQYF. V usage is TRBV27 and J usage is TRBJ2-7; weak D call: TRBD2 (5 bases). The CDR3 runs 13 residues. Germline V gives CDR1 MNHEY, CDR2 SMNVEV (reference sequence). Trimming took off 6 bases at V and 2 bases at J, with 11 bases between the two ends.

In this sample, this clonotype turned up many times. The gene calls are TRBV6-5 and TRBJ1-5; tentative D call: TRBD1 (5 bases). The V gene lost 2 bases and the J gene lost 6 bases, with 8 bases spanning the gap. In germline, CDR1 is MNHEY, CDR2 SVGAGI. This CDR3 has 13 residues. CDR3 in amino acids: CASSYTGRQPQHF. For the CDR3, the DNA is TGTGCCAGCAGTTACACAGGTCGTCAGCCCCAGCATTTT.